Presented here are 12 T cell receptor beta chains from one specimen sequenced in a study of T cell clones after liver transplantation. Sequencing used immunoSEQ multiplex PCR; TCRdb keeps in-frame clones, though not all of them. This table has around 77,000 clones, under 90% appearing once. Here the sequenced sample was CD4+ T cells from blood, taken 12 months after liver transplant. Receptors originate from a human patient who received a liver transplant. Some T cells may be provided by the graft donor.

Points on this clone: The junction departs from germline at one end; a sequencing error may be responsible. The chain recombines TRBV7-2 with TRBJ2-2; D gene uncertain. This CDR3 comprises 15 residues. Germline V lookup: CDR1 SGHTA, CDR2 FQGNSA. The CDR3 region is CANSPVPGSTGELFF. The CDR3 region has the DNA TGTGCCAACAGCCCCGTGCCCGGTAGCACCGGGGAGCTGTTTTTT. Full variable domain (outside the CDR3, taken from reference TRBV7-2 and TRBJ2-2): GAGVSQSPSNKVTEKGKDVELRCDPISGHTALYWYRQSLGQGLEFLIYFQGNSAPDKSGLPSDRFSAERTGGSVSTLTIQRTQQEDSAVYLCANSPVPGSTGELFFGEGSRLTVL.

The chain's CDR3 is CASSIIGFNEAFF. The DNA for the CDR3 is TGTGCCAGCAGTATTATAGGGTTTAATGAAGCTTTCTTT. This rearrangement joins TRBV28 to TRBJ1-1, with D unresolved. Trimming removed 5 bases at V and 7 bases at J, with 14 bases between. Looked up from germline, CDR1 is MDHEN and CDR2 is SYDVKM. There are 13 residues in the CDR3.

V gene TRBV5-1 combines with J gene TRBJ2-2; 9 nucleotides line up with TRBD1. The CDR3 length is 18 residues. The V and J ends lost 2 bases and 5 bases, in that order; junction bases with no gene match: 13. Germline CDR1 and CDR2: SGHRS and YFSETQ. As DNA, the CDR3 is TGCGCCAGCAGCTTTTTCACTCCGGGACAGGGATTGACCGGGGAGCTGTTTTTT. Translated: CASSFFTPGQGLTGELFF.

The chain is built from TRBV29-1 and TRBJ1-4; D call uncertain. The length of the CDR3 is 13 residues. The germline V gene encodes CDR1 SQVTM and CDR2 ANQGSEA. The V and J ends lost 4 bases and 8 bases respectively, with 14 bases between them. CDR3 DNA: TGCAGCGTTGCCTGGACGGATAGAGAAAAACTGTTTTTT. Protein product: CSVAWTDREKLFF.

The rearrangement joins TRBV7-3 to TRBJ1-1, with a possible D match to TRBD1 (5 bases). The CDR3 has 15 amino acids. V gave up 5 bases and J gave up 1 base, with 14 bases separating them. Germline V gene lookup returns CDR1 SGHTA and CDR2 FQGTGA. The CDR3 bases are TGTGCCAGCAGCCCCCGAGGGGTGGGGAACACTGAAGCTTTCTTT. This gives the protein CASSPRGVGNTEAFF.

This chain joins TRBV19 and TRBJ2-3; TRBD2 aligns across 15 bases. The CDR3 length is 17 residues. The V gene's germline CDR1 is LNHDA and CDR2 SQIVND (reference sequence). Trimming at V came to 4 bases and at J to 5 bases, leaving 7 bases not matched to a gene. The CDR3 DNA sequence: TGTGCCAGTAGTACTCGGACTAGCGGGAGGGCCGGAGATACGCAGTATTTT. This sequence encodes CASSTRTSGRAGDTQYF.

This chain connects TRBV2 to TRBJ2-3; perhaps TRBD2 as D (6 bases). The CDR3 runs to 13 residues. Germline loops: CDR1 SNHLY, CDR2 FYNNEI. The V gene lost 4 bases and the J gene lost 9 bases, with 14 bases spanning the gap. For the CDR3, the DNA is TGTGCCAGCAGTGGGATTCGGGGAGGCACGCAGTATTTT. It yields the protein CASSGIRGGTQYF.

V is TRBV5-1 and J is TRBJ2-7; D call uncertain. The CDR3 has 14 amino acids. The germline V and J ends were trimmed by 2 bases and 1 base, with 10 bases remaining between them. Per the germline V gene, CDR1 is SGHRS and CDR2 is YFSETQ. The CDR3 reads CASSFGPGSYEQYF. The CDR3 DNA follows: TGCGCCAGCAGCTTCGGGCCTGGGTCCTACGAGCAGTACTTC.

The table lists this clone with a count of one. The chain employs TRBV29-1 and TRBJ1-4; 7 positions agree with TRBD1. Germline loops: CDR1 SQVTM, CDR2 ANQGSEA. Trimming cost V 1 base and J 12 bases; bases outside gene matches: 8. This CDR3 spans 13 amino acids. The CDR3 spells CSVEVDRVEELFF. CDR3 in DNA: TGCAGCGTTGAAGTAGACAGGGTGGAGGAACTGTTTTTT. Full variable domain (rest looked up from reference TRBV29-1 and TRBJ1-4): SAVISQKPSRDICQRGTSLTIQCQVDSQVTMMFWYRQQPGQSLTLIATANQGSEATYESGFVIDKFPISRPNLTFSTLTVSNMSPEDSSIYLCSVEVDRVEELFFGSGTQLSVL.

This clone was seen more than once but under ten times. This chain links TRBV2 with TRBJ2-2, with 9 bases aligning to TRBD1. The V gene end was trimmed by 6 bases and the J gene end by 4 bases; junction bases not matched to a gene: 3. CDR3 size: 14 residues. Germline CDR1 is SNHLY and CDR2 is FYNNEI. This chain's CDR3 is CASRGTGLTGELFF. CDR3 nucleotides: TGTGCCAGCAGAGGGACAGGGCTCACCGGGGAGCTGTTTTTT.

The gene calls are TRBV19 and TRBJ2-4; D is possibly TRBD2 (6 bases). CDR3 size: 16 residues. In germline, CDR1 is LNHDA, CDR2 SQIVND (reference sequence). Trimming cost V 2 bases and J 6 bases, with 17 bases left between them. CDR3 DNA: TGTGCCAGTAGTATACTGGGCGGGGATAGCAGAAACATTCAGTACTTC. This gives the protein CASSILGGDSRNIQYF.

The CDR3 loop is CASSQDLGGPTYEQYF. For the CDR3, the DNA is TGCGCCAGCAGCCAAGATCTGGGCGGGCCTACCTACGAGCAGTACTTC. V usage is TRBV4-3 and J usage is TRBJ2-7; possibly TRBD2 for D (5 bases). Germline V CDR1 and CDR2: LGHNA, YSLEER. The germline V and J ends were trimmed by 0 bases and 2 bases, with 14 bases remaining between them. The CDR3 has 16 residues.